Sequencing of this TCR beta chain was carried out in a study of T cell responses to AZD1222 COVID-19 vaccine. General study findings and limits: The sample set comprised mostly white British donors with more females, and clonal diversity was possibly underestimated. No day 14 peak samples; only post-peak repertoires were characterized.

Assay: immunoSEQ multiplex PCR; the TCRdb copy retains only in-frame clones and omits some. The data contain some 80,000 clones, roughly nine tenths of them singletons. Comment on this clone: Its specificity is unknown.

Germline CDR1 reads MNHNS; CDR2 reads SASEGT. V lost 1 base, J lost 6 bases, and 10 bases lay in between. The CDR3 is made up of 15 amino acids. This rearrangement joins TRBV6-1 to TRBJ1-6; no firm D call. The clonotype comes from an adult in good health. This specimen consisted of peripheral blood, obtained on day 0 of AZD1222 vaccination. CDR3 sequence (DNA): TGTGCCAGCAGTGAAGGATTGCAGATTAATTCACCCCTCCACTTT. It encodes CASSEGLQINSPLHF.